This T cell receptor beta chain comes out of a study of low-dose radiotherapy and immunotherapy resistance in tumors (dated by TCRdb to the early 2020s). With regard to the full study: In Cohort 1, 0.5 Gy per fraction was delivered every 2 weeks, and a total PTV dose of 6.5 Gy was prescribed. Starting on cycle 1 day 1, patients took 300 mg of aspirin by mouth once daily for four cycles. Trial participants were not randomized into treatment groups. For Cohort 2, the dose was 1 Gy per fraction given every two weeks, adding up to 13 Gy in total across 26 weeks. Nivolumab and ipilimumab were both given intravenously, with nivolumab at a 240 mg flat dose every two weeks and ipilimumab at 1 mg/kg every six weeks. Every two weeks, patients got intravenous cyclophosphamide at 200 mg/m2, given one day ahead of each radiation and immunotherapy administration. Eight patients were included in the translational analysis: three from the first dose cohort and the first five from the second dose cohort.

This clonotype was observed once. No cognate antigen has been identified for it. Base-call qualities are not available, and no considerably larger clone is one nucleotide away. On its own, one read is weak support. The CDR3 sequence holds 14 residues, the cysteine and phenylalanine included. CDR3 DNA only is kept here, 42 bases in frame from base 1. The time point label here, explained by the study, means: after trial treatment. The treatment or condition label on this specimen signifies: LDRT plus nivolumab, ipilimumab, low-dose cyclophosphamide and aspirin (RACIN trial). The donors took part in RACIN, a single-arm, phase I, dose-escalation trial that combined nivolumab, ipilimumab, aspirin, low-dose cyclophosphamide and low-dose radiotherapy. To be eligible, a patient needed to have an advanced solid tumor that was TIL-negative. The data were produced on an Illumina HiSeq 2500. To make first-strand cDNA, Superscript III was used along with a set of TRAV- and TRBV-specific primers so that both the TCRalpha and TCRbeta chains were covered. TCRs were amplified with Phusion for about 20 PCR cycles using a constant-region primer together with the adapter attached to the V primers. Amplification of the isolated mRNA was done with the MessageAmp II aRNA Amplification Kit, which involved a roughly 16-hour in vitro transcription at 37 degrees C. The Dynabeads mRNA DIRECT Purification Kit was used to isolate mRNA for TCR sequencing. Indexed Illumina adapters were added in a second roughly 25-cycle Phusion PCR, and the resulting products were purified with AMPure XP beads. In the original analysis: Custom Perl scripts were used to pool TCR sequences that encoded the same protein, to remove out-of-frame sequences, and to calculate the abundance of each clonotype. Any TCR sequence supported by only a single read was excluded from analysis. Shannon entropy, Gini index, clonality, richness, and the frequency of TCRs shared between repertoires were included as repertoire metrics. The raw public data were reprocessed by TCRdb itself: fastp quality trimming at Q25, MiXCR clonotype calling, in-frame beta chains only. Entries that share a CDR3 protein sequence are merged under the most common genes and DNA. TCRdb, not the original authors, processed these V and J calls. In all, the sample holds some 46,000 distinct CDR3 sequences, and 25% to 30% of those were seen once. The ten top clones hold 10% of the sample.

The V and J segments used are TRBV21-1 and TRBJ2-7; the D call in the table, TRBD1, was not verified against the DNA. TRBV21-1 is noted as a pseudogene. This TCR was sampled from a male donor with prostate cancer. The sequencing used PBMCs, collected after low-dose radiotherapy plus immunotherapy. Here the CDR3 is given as CASSNWQGDYEQYF. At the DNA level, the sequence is TGTGCCAGCAGCAATTGGCAGGGGGACTACGAGCAGTACTTC.